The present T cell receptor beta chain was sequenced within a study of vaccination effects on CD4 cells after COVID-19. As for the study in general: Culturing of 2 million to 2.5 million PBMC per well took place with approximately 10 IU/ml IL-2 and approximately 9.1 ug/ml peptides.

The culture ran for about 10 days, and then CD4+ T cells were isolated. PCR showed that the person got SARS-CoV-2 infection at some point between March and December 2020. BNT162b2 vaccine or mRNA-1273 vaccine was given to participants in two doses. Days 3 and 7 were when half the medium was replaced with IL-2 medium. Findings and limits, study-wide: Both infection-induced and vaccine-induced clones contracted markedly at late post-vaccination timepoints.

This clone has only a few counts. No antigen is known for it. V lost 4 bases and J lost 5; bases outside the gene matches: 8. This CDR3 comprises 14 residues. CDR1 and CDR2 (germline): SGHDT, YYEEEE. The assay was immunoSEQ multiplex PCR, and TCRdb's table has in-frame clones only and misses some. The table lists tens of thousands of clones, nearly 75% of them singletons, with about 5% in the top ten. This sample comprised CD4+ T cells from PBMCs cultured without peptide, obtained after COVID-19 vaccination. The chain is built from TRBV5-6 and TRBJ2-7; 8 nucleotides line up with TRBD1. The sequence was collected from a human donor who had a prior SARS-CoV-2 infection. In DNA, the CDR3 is TGTGCCAGCAGCGCCGGACAGGGCAGACACGAGCAGTACTTC. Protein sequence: CASSAGQGRHEQYF. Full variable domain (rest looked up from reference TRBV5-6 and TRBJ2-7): DAGVTQSPTHLIKTRGQQVTLRCSPKSGHDTVSWYQQALGQGPQFIFQYYEEEERQRGNFPDRFSGHQFPNYSSELNVNALLLGDSALYLCASSAGQGRHEQYFGPGTRLTVT.